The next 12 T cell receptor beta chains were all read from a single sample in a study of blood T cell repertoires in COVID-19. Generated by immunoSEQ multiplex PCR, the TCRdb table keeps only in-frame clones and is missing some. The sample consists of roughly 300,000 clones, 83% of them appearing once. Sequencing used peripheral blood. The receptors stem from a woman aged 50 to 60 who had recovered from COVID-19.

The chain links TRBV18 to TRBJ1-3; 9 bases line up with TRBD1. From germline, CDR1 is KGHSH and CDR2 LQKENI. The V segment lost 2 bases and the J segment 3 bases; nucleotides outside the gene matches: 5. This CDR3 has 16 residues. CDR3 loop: CASSPWDRVFGNTIYF. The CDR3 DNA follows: TGTGCCAGCTCACCATGGGACAGGGTTTTTGGAAACACCATATATTTT.

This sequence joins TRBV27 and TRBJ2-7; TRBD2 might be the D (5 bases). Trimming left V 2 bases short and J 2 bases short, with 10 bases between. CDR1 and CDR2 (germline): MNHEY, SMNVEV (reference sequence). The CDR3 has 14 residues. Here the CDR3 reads CASSLGGSTYEQYF. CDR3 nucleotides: TGTGCCAGCAGTTTAGGCGGGTCGACCTACGAGCAGTACTTC.

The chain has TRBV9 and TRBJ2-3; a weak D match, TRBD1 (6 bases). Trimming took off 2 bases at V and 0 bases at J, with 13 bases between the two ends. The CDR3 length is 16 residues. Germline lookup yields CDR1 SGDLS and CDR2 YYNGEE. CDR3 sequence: CASSVEGGPSTDTQYF. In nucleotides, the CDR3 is TGTGCCAGCAGCGTGGAAGGGGGACCTAGCACAGATACGCAGTATTTT.

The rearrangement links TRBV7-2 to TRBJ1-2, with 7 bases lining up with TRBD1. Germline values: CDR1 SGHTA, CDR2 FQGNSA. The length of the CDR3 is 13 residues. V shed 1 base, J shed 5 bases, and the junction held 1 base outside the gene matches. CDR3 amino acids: CASSLETGYGYTF. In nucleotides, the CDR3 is TGTGCCAGCAGCTTAGAGACAGGGTATGGCTACACCTTC.

The CDR3: CASTNMGQGNGELFF. DNA of the CDR3: TGTGCCAGCACCAACATGGGACAGGGCAACGGGGAGCTGTTTTTT. This chain uses TRBV28 with TRBJ2-2, with 9 bases identical to TRBD1. The V gene's germline CDR1 is MDHEN and CDR2 SYDVKM. This CDR3 has 15 amino acids. V lost 7 bases to trimming and J lost 7 bases; unmatched junction nucleotides: 10.

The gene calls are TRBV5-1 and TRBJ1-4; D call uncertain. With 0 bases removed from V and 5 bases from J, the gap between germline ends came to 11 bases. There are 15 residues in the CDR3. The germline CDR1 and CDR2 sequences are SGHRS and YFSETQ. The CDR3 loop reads CASSLEVGGNEKLFF. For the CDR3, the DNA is TGCGCCAGCAGCTTGGAGGTGGGAGGGAATGAAAAACTGTTTTTT.

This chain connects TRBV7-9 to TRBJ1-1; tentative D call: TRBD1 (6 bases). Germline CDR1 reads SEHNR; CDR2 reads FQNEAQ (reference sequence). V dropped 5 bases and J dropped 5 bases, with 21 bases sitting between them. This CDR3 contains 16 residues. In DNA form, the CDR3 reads TGTGCCAGCAGCCAGGGCATCAACAGGGTCGGGACTGAAGCTTTCTTT. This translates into CASSQGINRVGTEAFF.

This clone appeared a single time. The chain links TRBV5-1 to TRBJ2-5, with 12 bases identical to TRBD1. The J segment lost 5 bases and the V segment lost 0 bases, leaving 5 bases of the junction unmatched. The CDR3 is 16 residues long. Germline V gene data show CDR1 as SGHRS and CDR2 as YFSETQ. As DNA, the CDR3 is TGCGCCAGCAGCTTGGTAGGGACAGGGGGCGTGGAGACCCAGTACTTC. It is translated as CASSLVGTGGVETQYF. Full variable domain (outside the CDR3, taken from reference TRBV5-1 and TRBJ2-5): KAGVTQTPRYLIKTRGQQVTLSCSPISGHRSVSWYQQTPGQGLQFLFEYFSETQRNKGNFPGRFSGRQFSNSRSEMNVSTLELGDSALYLCASSLVGTGGVETQYFGPGTRLLVL.

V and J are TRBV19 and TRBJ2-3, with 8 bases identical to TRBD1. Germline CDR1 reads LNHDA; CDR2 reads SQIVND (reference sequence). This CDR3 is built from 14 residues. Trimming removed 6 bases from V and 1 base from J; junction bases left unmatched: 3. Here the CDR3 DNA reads TGTGCCAGTAGCGACAGGGGACGCACAGATACGCAGTATTTT. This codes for CASSDRGRTDTQYF.

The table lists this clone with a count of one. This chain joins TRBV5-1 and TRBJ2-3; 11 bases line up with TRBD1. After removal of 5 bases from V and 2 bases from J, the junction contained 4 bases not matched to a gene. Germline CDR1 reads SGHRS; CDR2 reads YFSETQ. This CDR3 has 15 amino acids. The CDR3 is CASSSGQGATDTQYF. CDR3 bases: TGCGCCAGCAGTTCAGGACAGGGGGCCACAGATACGCAGTATTTT.

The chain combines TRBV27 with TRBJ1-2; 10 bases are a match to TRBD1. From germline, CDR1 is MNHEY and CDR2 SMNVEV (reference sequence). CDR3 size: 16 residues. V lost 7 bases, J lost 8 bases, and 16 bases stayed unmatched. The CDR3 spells CASTTSGTGVREGYTF. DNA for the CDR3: TGTGCCAGCACCACCTCCGGGACAGGGGTGAGGGAAGGCTACACCTTC.

For the CDR3, the DNA is TGTGCCACCAGTGATTTGGTTGAGGGGGCAGATACGCAGTATTTT. Translated, it gives CATSDLVEGADTQYF. The chain recombines TRBV24-1 with TRBJ2-3; the D gene is possibly TRBD1 (6 bases). Trimming removed 0 bases at V and 4 bases at J, with 10 bases between. Germline CDR1 and CDR2: KGHDR and SFDVKD. The CDR3 is 15 amino acids.